This TCR beta chain was captured in a study of shared clonotypes between healthy human individuals. The data were produced by immunoSEQ multiplex PCR, yet TCRdb's version contains in-frame clones alone and is incomplete. The table shows nearly 2 million clones, with roughly 95% occurring only once. Terminally differentiated effector memory CD45RA+ cells were left out of the naive CD8 fraction, which was CD45RO-negative and positively selected for CCR7. Specimen: naive CD8+ T cells sorted from blood. The receptor was derived from a young man in good health.

This chain's CDR3 is CASSQEFLAYNEQFF. In DNA, the CDR3 is TGTGCCAGCAGCCAAGAATTCCTAGCCTACAATGAGCAGTTCTTC. The V gene is TRBV4-2, the J gene TRBJ2-1; D is uncertain. The CDR3 has 15 residues. V was shortened by 0 bases and J by 2 bases, with 8 bases between the two germline ends. Germline CDR1 LGHNA, CDR2 YNFKEQ.